Following are 29 T cell receptor beta chains from one sample sequenced in a study of T-cell memory formation after mild COVID-19. TCRdb re-analysed the 5' RACE reads in MiXCR, keeping a single row per CDR3 protein. This sample has about 310,000 distinct CDR3 sequences, with 15% found just once. Material for sequencing was PBMCs or a T cell subset sorted from them (not recorded which). Source of these receptors: a young man who had mild COVID-19 (a few samples of this study predate the infection). Cell type and time point are not known.

The gene calls are TRBV20-1 and TRBJ1-2; TRBD1 is a possible D gene (5 bases). The length of the CDR3 is 12 residues. CDR1 is DFQATT and CDR2 is SNEGSKA in the germline V gene (reference sequence). Trimming left V 6 bases short and J 4 bases short, with 12 bases between. In DNA form, the CDR3 reads TGCAGTGCCGGGGCCAGCGGCTATGGCTACACCTTC. As protein: CSAGASGYGYTF.

The V and J genes are TRBV4-1 and TRBJ1-6; the match to TRBD1 covers 7 bases. Germline trimming cut 2 bases from V and 12 bases from J; bases unmatched to any gene: 16. This CDR3 contains 17 residues. Germline values: CDR1 MGHRA, CDR2 YSYEKL. The CDR3 sequence: CASSQTDLGQVRGPLHF. Written as DNA, the CDR3 is TGCGCCAGCAGCCAAACCGACCTAGGACAGGTCCGGGGACCCCTCCACTTT.

V gene TRBV5-1 combines with J gene TRBJ1-6, with 8 positions matching TRBD1. V lost 5 bases and J lost 0; bases outside the gene matches: 4. Germline-derived CDR1 and CDR2 are SGHRS and YFSETQ. This CDR3 region has 16 residues. This chain's CDR3 is CASSSGQGSYNSPLHF. The CDR3 bases are TGCGCCAGCAGTAGCGGACAGGGCTCCTATAATTCACCCCTCCACTTT.

A few counts support this clonotype. The chain joins TRBV9 to TRBJ1-2, with D possibly TRBD1 on 5 matching bases. The germline V gene encodes CDR1 SGDLS and CDR2 YYNGEE. Trimming took off 0 bases at V and 8 bases at J, with 11 bases between the two ends. CDR3 length: 13 amino acids. In DNA form, the CDR3 reads TGTGCCAGCAGCGTAGATGCAGGGAGAGGCTACACCTTC. Translating it yields CASSVDAGRGYTF.

In DNA, the CDR3 is TGTGCCAGCAGTTTCTCCCTCCGGGTGGGGGCCAGCTCCTACGAGCAGTACTTC. Encoded protein: CASSFSLRVGASSYEQYF. The chain has TRBV12-3 or TRBV12-4 and TRBJ2-7, with D maybe TRBD1 (6 bases). The V end lost 3 bases, the J end lost 0 bases, and 21 bases lay between the germline ends. The CDR3 is 18 residues long.

This clonotype has just a few counts. The chain combines TRBV6-2 or TRBV6-3 with TRBJ2-1; the D gene is possibly TRBD2 (5 bases). V gave up 11 bases and J gave up 5 bases, with 13 bases separating them. Germline-derived CDR1 and CDR2 are MNHEY and SVGEGT. There are 12 residues in the CDR3. The CDR3 DNA sequence: TGTGCCTGCTCCCGGGGAAACAATGAGCAGTTCTTC. Its protein is CACSRGNNEQFF.

This rearrangement joins TRBV18 to TRBJ1-2, with 10 bases matching TRBD1. Losses at the gene ends were 5 bases for V and 6 bases for J; bases not matched to a gene: 9. The CDR3 length is 15 residues. Germline V gene sequence: CDR1 KGHSH, CDR2 LQKENI. The CDR3 loop is CASSATGDRGHGYTF. DNA for the CDR3: TGTGCCAGCTCAGCAACCGGGGACAGGGGCCATGGCTACACCTTC.

The V gene is TRBV7-2, the J gene TRBJ2-3; D is possibly TRBD1 (5 bases). V lost 6 bases, J lost 0 bases, and 13 bases lay in between. CDR1 is SGHTA, CDR2 FQGNSA, per germline. There are 15 residues in the CDR3. The CDR3 DNA reads as TGTGCCAGCAGAACACGGCCAGGGAGCACAGATACGCAGTATTTT. It encodes CASRTRPGSTDTQYF.

The chain recombines TRBV12-3 or TRBV12-4 with TRBJ2-3; 9 bases align to TRBD2. The V and J ends lost 2 bases and 4 bases, in that order; junction bases with no gene match: 19. The CDR3 consists of 20 residues. CDR3: CASSLNFRFVGTSPADTQYF. CDR3 nucleotide sequence: TGTGCCAGCAGTTTAAATTTTCGTTTTGTGGGGACTAGCCCCGCAGATACGCAGTATTTT.

This clonotype was counted between two and nine times. This rearrangement joins TRBV5-1 to TRBJ2-1; maybe TRBD1 (5 bases). Germline loops: CDR1 SGHRS, CDR2 YFSETQ. Trimming took off 7 bases at V and 3 bases at J, with 11 bases between the two ends. CDR3 size: 13 residues. In DNA, the CDR3 is TGCGCCAGCGGTGTCAGGGACTACAATGAGCAGTTCTTC. Protein: CASGVRDYNEQFF.

This clonotype was counted many times. The rearrangement links TRBV7-2 to TRBJ2-7; D may be TRBD1 (6 bases). The CDR3 runs to 13 residues. Trimming took off 5 bases at V and 4 bases at J, with 12 bases between the two ends. CDR1 SGHTA and CDR2 FQGNSA come from the germline V gene. The CDR3 bases are TGTGCCAGCAGCCCCACAGGGTTGTACGAGCAGTACTTC. Protein product: CASSPTGLYEQYF. Full variable domain (rest looked up from reference TRBV7-2 and TRBJ2-7): GAGVSQSPSNKVTEKGKDVELRCDPISGHTALYWYRQSLGQGLEFLIYFQGNSAPDKSGLPSDRFSAERTGGSVSTLTIQRTQQEDSAVYLCASSPTGLYEQYFGPGTRLTVT.

The chain joins TRBV11-2 to TRBJ2-2; D gene unclear. This CDR3 spans 16 amino acids. The germline V gene encodes CDR1 SGHAT and CDR2 FQNNGV. The germline V and J ends were trimmed by 5 bases and 1 base, with 14 bases remaining between them. The CDR3 loop is CASSPGRGKNTGELFF. DNA of the CDR3: TGTGCCAGCAGCCCCGGTCGTGGCAAGAACACCGGGGAGCTGTTTTTT.

This clonotype occurred many times. The chain employs TRBV11-2 and TRBJ1-2, with D possibly matching TRBD1 (5 bases). This CDR3 is built from 16 residues. The V end lost 2 bases, the J end lost 0 bases, and 13 bases lay between the germline ends. CDR1 and CDR2 (germline): SGHAT, FQNNGV. The CDR3 bases are TGTGCCAGCAGCTTAATTCAATGGGGCGCTAACTATGGCTACACCTTC. Its protein product is CASSLIQWGANYGYTF.

The rearrangement joins TRBV24-1 to TRBJ2-3; TRBD1 might be the D (5 bases). This CDR3 region has 14 residues. Trimming took off 1 base at V and 6 bases at J, with 10 bases between the two ends. Germline CDR1 and CDR2: KGHDR and SFDVKD. The CDR3 DNA sequence: TGTGCCACCAGTGATTTCCACAGGCCTGATACGCAGTATTTT. Translation gives CATSDFHRPDTQYF.

This rearrangement joins TRBV18 to TRBJ2-7, with D uncertain. V shed 3 bases and J shed 2 bases, with 11 bases lying between them. The CDR3 consists of 14 residues. From germline, CDR1 is KGHSH and CDR2 LQKENI. Written as DNA, the CDR3 is TGTGCCAGCTCACCCCGTGACCTACCCTACGAGCAGTACTTC. Translating gives CASSPRDLPYEQYF.

The gene calls are TRBV12-3 or TRBV12-4 and TRBJ2-1; D may match TRBD1 or TRBD2 (5 bases each). The CDR3 extends over 13 amino acids. Between the trimmed V and J ends, which lost 4 bases and 15 bases, there was a span of 19 bases. The CDR3 reads CASSSNRDRGRFF. For the CDR3, the DNA is TGTGCCAGCAGTTCCAATCGGGACCGCGGTAGGTTCTTC.

The J gene is TRBJ1-5, the V gene TRBV20-1; the D is unclear. The germline V gene encodes CDR1 DFQATT and CDR2 SNEGSKA (reference sequence). Trimming pared 6 bases from V and 7 bases from J, leaving 13 bases between. CDR3 length equals 12 residues. The chain's CDR3 is CSAPRPGQPQHF. Here the CDR3 DNA reads TGCAGTGCCCCCCGGCCGGGACAGCCCCAGCATTTT.

This clonotype was detected ten times or more. The chain recombines TRBV6-5 with TRBJ2-1; TRBD1 matches 12 bases. CDR3 length equals 16 residues. Germline trimming cut 6 bases from V and 3 bases from J; bases unmatched to any gene: 6. Looked up from germline, CDR1 is MNHEY and CDR2 is SVGAGI. This CDR3 reads CASSKGTGGLYNEQFF. CDR3 nucleotide sequence: TGTGCCAGCAGCAAGGGGACAGGGGGCCTCTACAATGAGCAGTTCTTC.

This clonotype was observed a handful of times. This chain connects TRBV27 to TRBJ1-5; 7 bases are a match to TRBD1. From germline, CDR1 is MNHEY and CDR2 SMNVEV (reference sequence). The CDR3 length is 14 residues. J gave up 5 bases and V 3 bases, and 4 bases lay outside the gene matches. The CDR3 DNA is TGTGCCAGCAGTTTTGCCAGGGGGGATCAGCCCCAGCATTTT. Amino acid sequence: CASSFARGDQPQHF.

This clonotype has more than one count but fewer than ten. The chain employs TRBV7-3 and TRBJ1-2, with 9 bases aligning to TRBD1. Trimming removed 5 bases from V and 4 bases from J; junction bases left unmatched: 8. CDR1 is SGHTA and CDR2 is FQGTGA in the germline V gene. The CDR3 covers 15 residues. The CDR3 bases are TGTGCCAGCAGCCCAGACCCGGGACAGGGCTATGGCTACACCTTC. Protein product: CASSPDPGQGYGYTF.

This clonotype was seen ten or more times. The gene calls are TRBV6-5 and TRBJ1-2, with unresolved D. This CDR3 contains 12 residues. Deletions cut 6 bases from V and 4 bases from J, with 9 bases between. Per the germline V gene, CDR1 is MNHEY and CDR2 is SVGAGI. CDR3 residues: CASRPVGYGYTF. The CDR3 DNA reads TGTGCCAGCAGGCCGGTTGGCTATGGCTACACCTTC.

This clonotype was counted many times. The chain combines TRBV12-3 or TRBV12-4 with TRBJ2-5; D is tentatively TRBD1 or TRBD2 (5 bases each). The CDR3 runs to 15 residues. The V end lost 3 bases, the J end lost 4 bases, and 15 bases lay between the germline ends. This CDR3 reads CASSFLEGRGETQYF. The CDR3, as DNA: TGTGCCAGCAGTTTCCTTGAGGGGCGTGGAGAGACCCAGTACTTC.

This clonotype came up a few times. The genes are TRBV5-1 and TRBJ2-5; tentatively, D is TRBD1 (6 bases). V was cut by 0 bases and J by 2 bases, with 11 bases left in between. This CDR3 is built from 15 residues. From germline, CDR1 is SGHRS and CDR2 YFSETQ. CDR3: CASSLASRGQETQYF. Written as DNA, the CDR3 is TGCGCCAGCAGCTTGGCCTCTAGGGGGCAAGAGACCCAGTACTTC.

This clonotype was counted ten times or more. The V call is TRBV7-2, the J call TRBJ2-7, with 7 bases matching TRBD1. The germline CDR1 and CDR2 sequences are SGHTA and FQGNSA. V dropped 5 bases and J dropped 2; count of bases not matched to a gene: 9. The CDR3 has 15 amino acids. The CDR3 nucleotides read TGTGCCAGCAGCATCGAAACGGGACAGACCTACGAGCAGTACTTC. Protein: CASSIETGQTYEQYF.

The chain couples TRBV24-1 to TRBJ2-1; 9 nucleotides align to TRBD1. Unmatched junction bases numbered 13, after V lost 5 bases and J lost 0 bases. There are 19 residues in the CDR3. Germline V gene lookup returns CDR1 KGHDR and CDR2 SFDVKD. CDR3 in DNA: TGTGCCACCAGTGGCGGACAGGGGCCCCTATCGAGCTCCTACAATGAGCAGTTCTTC. This gives the protein CATSGGQGPLSSSYNEQFF.

This clonotype has more than one count but fewer than ten. The rearrangement joins TRBV7-3 to TRBJ2-1; 9 bases fit TRBD1. The length of the CDR3 is 14 residues. Per germline, CDR1 SGHTA and CDR2 FQGTGA. The V and J ends lost 4 bases and 7 bases, in that order; junction bases with no gene match: 5. The CDR3 nucleotides read TGTGCCAGCAGCTCAGGGACAGGGAGTAATGAGCAGTTCTTC. This encodes CASSSGTGSNEQFF.

This clonotype was detected ten times or more. The chain recombines TRBV4-3 with TRBJ2-1, with D possibly being TRBD1 or TRBD2 (5 bases each). The CDR3 sequence is 15 residues long. The V gene's germline CDR1 is LGHNA and CDR2 YSLEER. Trimming pared 4 bases from V and 1 base from J, leaving 11 bases between. The CDR3 sequence is CASSPGTASYNEQFF. The DNA of the CDR3 is TGCGCCAGCAGCCCTGGGACGGCTTCCTACAATGAGCAGTTCTTC.

CDR3 loop: CASRISSYNSPLHF. DNA for the CDR3: TGTGCCAGCAGGATAAGCTCCTATAATTCACCCCTCCACTTT. J is TRBJ1-6 and V is TRBV6-1; no clear D. The CDR3 runs 14 residues. CDR1 is MNHNS, CDR2 SASEGT, per germline. Between the trimmed V and J ends, which lost 6 bases and 0 bases, there was a span of 6 bases.

In its sample, this clonotype was seen many times. The genes are TRBV7-2 and TRBJ1-4, with no clear D. Trimming stripped 0 bases from V and 0 bases from J, with 11 bases between. Germline CDR1 reads SGHTA; CDR2 reads FQGNSA. The CDR3 spans 17 residues. This CDR3 is CASSLAPQRATNEKLFF. The CDR3 DNA reads TGTGCCAGCAGCTTAGCCCCGCAGAGGGCAACTAATGAAAAACTGTTTTTT.